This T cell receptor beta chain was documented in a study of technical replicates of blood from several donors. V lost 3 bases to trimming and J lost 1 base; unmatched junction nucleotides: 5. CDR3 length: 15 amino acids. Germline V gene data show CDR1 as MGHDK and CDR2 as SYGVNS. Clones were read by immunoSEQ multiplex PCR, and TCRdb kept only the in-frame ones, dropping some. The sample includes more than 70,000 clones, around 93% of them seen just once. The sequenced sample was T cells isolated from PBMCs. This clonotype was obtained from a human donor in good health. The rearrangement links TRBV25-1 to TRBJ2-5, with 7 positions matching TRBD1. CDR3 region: CASSDPYRGQETQYF. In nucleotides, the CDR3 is TGTGCCAGCAGTGATCCCTACAGGGGCCAAGAGACCCAGTACTTC.